What follows are 18 T cell receptor beta chains derived from one specimen sequenced in a study of blood T cell repertoires in COVID-19 (dated by TCRdb to the early 2020s). Receptor libraries were prepared by the immunoSEQ multiplex PCR assay. TCRdb obtained this table from immuneACCESS and retained in-frame rearrangements with V and J assigned. These tables miss some clones; where compared with another copy, unresolved V genes account for less than half of the shortfall, and the remainder is unexplained. A total of some 200,000 clones appear in this sample, about 86% of them only once. The ten most abundant clones make up roughly 2.4% of the sample. The specimen was peripheral blood. These receptors originate from a woman aged 45-65 years with acute or convalescent COVID-19.

The genes are TRBV6-1 and TRBJ2-2, with D perhaps TRBD1 (5 bases). Trimming pared 2 bases from V and 6 bases from J, leaving 16 bases between. Germline V gene lookup returns CDR1 MNHNS and CDR2 SASEGT. This CDR3 is built from 16 residues. CDR3 sequence reads: CASSEFSGWLAGELFF. CDR3 DNA sequence: TGTGCCAGCAGTGAATTTTCAGGGTGGTTGGCCGGGGAGCTGTTTTTT.

This chain connects TRBV10-3 to TRBJ2-1; the match to TRBD2 covers 12 bases. Per the germline V gene, CDR1 is ENHRY and CDR2 is SYGVKD. The trim removed 10 bases at V and 9 bases at J, leaving 10 bases unmatched. The CDR3 is 14 residues long. CDR3: CATTLAGGEVEQFF. The CDR3 coding sequence is TGTGCCACAACCCTAGCGGGAGGGGAGGTTGAGCAGTTCTTC.

This clone came up once. The rearrangement links TRBV5-1 to TRBJ2-7; TRBD1 matches 9 bases. The germline V gene has CDR1 SGHRS and CDR2 YFSETQ. J was trimmed by 6 bases and V by 3 bases; bases with no gene match: 4. This CDR3 spans 13 amino acids. The DNA for the CDR3 is TGCGCCAGCAGCTACGGACAGGGGTTCGAGCAGTACTTC. It codes for CASSYGQGFEQYF.

The chain links TRBV24-1 to TRBJ2-3; 7 nucleotides match TRBD2. The CDR3 consists of 15 residues. The V and J ends lost 7 bases and 2 bases, in that order; junction bases with no gene match: 8. Germline V gene lookup returns CDR1 KGHDR and CDR2 SFDVKD. The CDR3 bases are TGTGCCACCAGCCGAAGCGGGGTGTACACAGATACGCAGTATTTT. It is translated as CATSRSGVYTDTQYF.

The rearrangement joins TRBV3-1 (or the pseudogene TRBV3-2) to TRBJ1-2; maybe TRBD1 (6 bases). Germline CDR1 reads LGHDT; CDR2 reads YNNKEL (reference sequence). The CDR3 contains 16 residues. Deletions cut 4 bases from V and 4 bases from J, with 19 bases between. The CDR3 region is CASSRVDRKVSYGYTF. As DNA, the CDR3 is TGTGCCAGCAGCCGAGTCGACAGGAAAGTTTCCTATGGCTACACCTTC.

The chain is built from TRBV7-2 and TRBJ2-7; D perhaps matches TRBD1 (6 bases). The CDR3 spans 13 residues. The germline V gene has CDR1 SGHTA and CDR2 FQGNSA. V lost 4 bases and J lost 9, with 16 bases in between. CDR3 nucleotides: TGTGCCAGCAGCTCGCAGGGGCGGGTCAGGCAGTACTTC. As protein: CASSSQGRVRQYF.

In DNA form, the CDR3 reads TGTGCCAGCAGCAACCACGAAGTCCTGCGGAATCAGCCCCAGCATTTT. Residues: CASSNHEVLRNQPQHF. The chain is built from TRBV21-1 and TRBJ1-5. TRBV21-1 is marked as a pseudogene. This CDR3 has 16 residues.

CDR3 in DNA: TGTGCCAGCAGTTCGACAGGGATGGACGAGCAGTACTTC. Translating it yields CASSSTGMDEQYF. The rearrangement joins TRBV12-3 or TRBV12-4 to TRBJ2-7, with 7 bases that match TRBD1. V lost 4 bases and J lost 5; bases outside the gene matches: 5. The CDR3 is 13 amino acids.

The V gene is TRBV6-1, the J gene TRBJ1-6; tentative D call: TRBD1 (6 bases). The CDR3 loop spans 18 amino acids. Germline lookup yields CDR1 MNHNS and CDR2 SASEGT. V gave up 1 base and J gave up 7 bases, with 20 bases separating them. CDR3 DNA: TGTGCCAGCAGTGAAGTGCGAATTTACAGGGAGTTGAATTCACCCCTCCACTTT. Amino acid sequence: CASSEVRIYRELNSPLHF.

The J gene is TRBJ1-2, the V gene TRBV4-3; D is ambiguous. Germline V gene lookup returns CDR1 LGHNA and CDR2 YSLEER. The CDR3 sequence is 13 residues long. Trimming shortened V by 0 bases and J by 6 bases, and 8 bases separated the two germline ends. The CDR3 reads CASSQDGGNGYTF. The CDR3 nucleotides read TGCGCCAGCAGCCAAGACGGCGGTAATGGCTACACCTTC.

The CDR3 sequence: CASSLRGGSYEQYF. The CDR3 DNA sequence: TGTGCCAGCAGCTTACGCGGGGGGTCCTACGAGCAGTACTTC. The chain links TRBV7-3 to TRBJ2-7; 8 positions agree with TRBD2. CDR1 SGHTA and CDR2 FQGTGA come from the germline V gene. This CDR3 spans 14 amino acids. V was clipped by 2 bases and J by 1 base; unmatched bases: 1.

The rearrangement uses TRBV29-1 and TRBJ2-7; 10 nucleotides agree with TRBD1. V trimming: 5 bases; J trimming: 3 bases; junction bases outside the gene matches: 7. Germline V gives CDR1 SQVTM, CDR2 ANQGSEA. The CDR3 sequence is 14 residues long. For the CDR3, the DNA is TGCAGCGTTCGTACCGGGACAGGGGACTACGAGCAGTACTTC. The encoded protein is CSVRTGTGDYEQYF.

The rearrangement uses TRBV20-1 and TRBJ1-2, with D hard to call. CDR3 length equals 10 residues. V was shortened by 6 bases and J by 2 bases, with 4 bases between the two germline ends. From germline, CDR1 is DFQATT and CDR2 SNEGSKA (reference sequence). This CDR3 reads CSALNYGYTF. Written as DNA, the CDR3 is TGCAGTGCCTTGAACTATGGCTACACCTTC.

This clone was seen once. The rearrangement links TRBV10-2 to TRBJ2-3; 7 nucleotides align to TRBD1. The J segment lost 1 base and the V segment lost 1 base, leaving 8 bases of the junction unmatched. The CDR3 runs 17 residues. The germline gives CDR1 WSHSY, CDR2 SAAADI. CDR3 coding DNA: TGCGCCAGCAGTGAGTTGACAGGGATCTCCGGCACAGATACGCAGTATTTT. This encodes CASSELTGISGTDTQYF.

This chain uses TRBV7-2 with TRBJ2-7; 10 bases fit TRBD2. Germline CDR1 is SGHTA and CDR2 is FQGNSA. V shed 2 bases and J 7 bases; nucleotides not matched to a gene: 8. The CDR3 contains 15 residues. The CDR3 loop reads CASSLRSSGSWEQYF. The CDR3 region has the DNA TGTGCCAGCAGCTTACGGTCTAGCGGGAGTTGGGAGCAGTACTTC.

This chain uses TRBV21-1 with TRBJ1-1. TRBV21-1 is deemed a pseudogene. The CDR3 length is 13 residues. The CDR3 loop is CASSRGRNTEAFF. DNA of the CDR3: TGTGCCAGCAGCAGAGGGCGAAACACTGAAGCTTTCTTT.

This clone appeared a single time. The V call is TRBV24-1, the J call TRBJ1-2; D perhaps matches TRBD1 (6 bases). With 1 base removed from V and 3 bases from J, the gap between germline ends came to 20 bases. The germline V gene has CDR1 KGHDR and CDR2 SFDVKD. CDR3 length: 18 residues. The chain's CDR3 is CATSDFSARGGIHYGYTF. The CDR3 DNA follows: TGTGCCACCAGTGATTTCTCAGCTAGGGGGGGAATCCACTATGGCTACACCTTC.

The chain carries TRBV2 and TRBJ1-3; D gene ambiguous. The germline gives CDR1 SNHLY, CDR2 FYNNEI. CDR3 size: 16 residues. V was trimmed by 1 base and J by 2 bases, leaving 12 bases between them. The CDR3 loop reads CASSEESWAPGNTIYF. In DNA, the CDR3 is TGTGCCAGCAGTGAAGAGAGCTGGGCCCCTGGAAACACCATATATTTT.